The 30 T cell receptor beta chains below come from one sample, sequenced in a study of CD8+CD57+ T cells in acquired aplastic anemia. Genomic DNA, the template, was used for profiling of the TCR beta VDJ and CDR3. TCRdb re-called the reads with MiXCR, one entry per CDR3 protein. The repertoire consists of 150,000 or so distinct CDR3 sequences, with 45% to 55% occurring once and the leading ten covering around 1%. For sequencing, patients were chosen who had shown expansion of CD8+CD57+ cells by flow cytometry. Sequencing input: sorted CD4+, CD8+, or CD8+CD57+ T cells (not recorded which) from PBMCs. These TCRs come from a human donor with aplastic anemia.

With regard to this clonotype: The CDR3 does not close with the conserved phenylalanine or tryptophan, likely indicating a read error. The V call is TRBV2, the J call TRBJ1-2; no reliable D call. CDR1 and CDR2 from the germline V gene are SNHLY and FYNNEI. The CDR3 is 13 amino acids. Trimming pared 6 bases from V and 4 bases from J, leaving 12 bases between. The CDR3 loop is CASSPPSIYGYTL. CDR3 DNA sequence: TGTGCCAGCAGCCCCCCGTCGATCTATGGCTACACCCTC.

The chain carries TRBV19 and TRBJ2-7; TRBD1 is a possible D gene (6 bases). Germline CDR1 is LNHDA and CDR2 is SQIVND (reference sequence). This CDR3 region has 12 residues. The germline V and J ends were trimmed by 9 bases and 0 bases, with 9 bases remaining between them. DNA of the CDR3: TGTGCCAGAGACAGGAGCTCCTACGAGCAGTACTTC. Amino acids: CARDRSSYEQYF. Looking up the rest from reference TRBV19 and TRBJ2-7 gives the full variable domain: DGGITQSPKYLFRKEGQNVTLSCEQNLNHDAMYWYRQDPGQGLRLIYYSQIVNDFQKGDIAEGYSVSREKKESFPLTVTSAQKNPTAFYLCARDRSSYEQYFGPGTRLTVT.

The gene calls are TRBV11-2 and TRBJ1-5; no clear D. The germline V and J ends were trimmed by 6 bases and 2 bases, with 20 bases remaining between them. The CDR3 contains 17 residues. Germline-derived CDR1 and CDR2 are SGHAT and FQNNGV. CDR3 loop: CASSYSGRLSGNQPQHF. CDR3 nucleotides: TGTGCCAGCAGTTACTCGGGTCGGCTCTCAGGCAATCAGCCCCAGCATTTT.

This clonotype appeared a few times. This chain connects TRBV3-1 to TRBJ2-5, with 8 bases aligning to TRBD2. The V and J ends lost 5 bases and 4 bases, in that order; junction bases with no gene match: 12. From germline, CDR1 is LGHDT and CDR2 YNNKEL (reference sequence). The CDR3 covers 16 residues. This chain's CDR3 is CASSSRLAGKGETQYF. CDR3 in DNA: TGTGCCAGCAGCTCTCGGTTAGCGGGGAAGGGAGAGACCCAGTACTTC.

The rearrangement links TRBV24-1 to TRBJ2-2; D possibly corresponds to TRBD1 (6 bases). The CDR3 loop spans 16 amino acids. V lost 0 bases and J lost 4, with 11 bases in between. Germline loops: CDR1 KGHDR, CDR2 SFDVKD. CDR3 sequence: CATSDLMGAITGELFF. CDR3 DNA: TGTGCCACCAGTGATTTGATGGGGGCAATCACCGGGGAGCTGTTTTTT.

This clonotype was observed a handful of times. This chain joins TRBV27 and TRBJ2-2; D is unclear. This CDR3 comprises 12 residues. Germline lookup yields CDR1 MNHEY and CDR2 SMNVEV (reference sequence). V lost 6 bases and J lost 1, with 3 bases in between. The CDR3 nucleotides are TGTGCCAGCAGGGTGAACACCGGGGAGCTGTTTTTT. Protein product: CASRVNTGELFF.

This clonotype was recorded at least ten times. The V and J genes are TRBV5-1 and TRBJ2-5, with a tentative D call TRBD2 (5 bases). Per the germline V gene, CDR1 is SGHRS and CDR2 is YFSETQ. Trimming removed 5 bases from V and 1 base from J, with 6 bases in between. The CDR3 is 12 amino acids. Written as DNA, the CDR3 is TGCGCCAGCAGGAGGGTCCAAGAGACCCAGTACTTC. Protein: CASRRVQETQYF.

The V and J genes are TRBV12-3 or TRBV12-4 and TRBJ1-1; 9 positions match TRBD1. The CDR3 extends over 15 amino acids. The V segment lost 2 bases and the J segment 7 bases; nucleotides outside the gene matches: 8. The CDR3 DNA reads as TGTGCCAGCAGTTTAACAGGGGGCCTGAGAATTGAAGCTTTCTTT. Protein product: CASSLTGGLRIEAFF.

In its sample, this clonotype was seen a few times. This chain uses TRBV2 with TRBJ1-2, with TRBD1 matching over 10 bases. The CDR3 runs to 13 residues. Germline V gene data show CDR1 as SNHLY and CDR2 as FYNNEI. Unmatched junction bases numbered 7, after V lost 8 bases and J lost 7 bases. The CDR3 coding sequence is TGTGCCAGCTCGGGGACAGGGGCGGCTGGCTACACCTTC. Protein sequence: CASSGTGAAGYTF. Complete variable domain (other parts from reference TRBV2 and TRBJ1-2): EPEVTQTPSHQVTQMGQEVILRCVPISNHLYFYWYRQILGQKVEFLVSFYNNEISEKSEIFDDQFSVERPDGSNFTLKIRSTKLEDSAMYFCASSGTGAAGYTFGSGTRLTVV.

Note on this clonotype: The junction departs from germline at one end; a sequencing error may be responsible. The CDR3 sequence: CASSIPSSYTEALF. The DNA for the CDR3 is TGTGCCAGTAGCATTCCGAGCTCGTACACTGAAGCTCTCTTT. The chain joins TRBV19 to TRBJ1-1; D is uncertain. The CDR3 consists of 14 residues. Germline V gene sequence: CDR1 LNHDA, CDR2 SQIVND (reference sequence).

Turning to this clonotype: This likely comes from a read error, as the CDR3 has no conserved phenylalanine or tryptophan at its end. The limits of the CDR3 on the DNA are not certain, so only TCRdb's listed CDR3 is given. V and J are TRBV5-1 and TRBJ2-7; TRBD1 is the table's D call and was not checked against the DNA. The CDR3 totals 9 residues, both ends included. The V gene's germline CDR1 is SGHRS and CDR2 YFSETQ. The CDR3 region is CASSLDPGQ.

This clonotype was picked up a small number of times. The chain has TRBV18 and TRBJ2-7, with 10 bases lining up with TRBD1. Germline assignment: CDR1 KGHSH and CDR2 LQKENI. J was trimmed by 5 bases and V by 3 bases; bases with no gene match: 7. The CDR3 consists of 15 residues. The CDR3 loop reads CASSPATGGGDEQYF. For the CDR3, the DNA is TGTGCCAGCTCACCGGCGACAGGGGGCGGAGACGAGCAGTACTTC.

CDR3 sequence: CASGSIGGGTYEQYF. CDR3 DNA sequence: TGTGCCAGCGGCTCCATCGGCGGGGGGACCTACGAGCAGTACTTC. This sequence joins TRBV25-1 and TRBJ2-7; 8 bases are shared with TRBD2. CDR1 MGHDK and CDR2 SYGVNS come from the germline V gene. The CDR3 loop spans 15 amino acids. Trimming removed 8 bases from V and 2 bases from J; junction bases left unmatched: 11.

This clonotype was detected many times. The chain couples TRBV6-6 to TRBJ2-2; tentatively, D is TRBD1 (6 bases). Germline-derived CDR1 and CDR2 are MNHNY and SVGAGI (reference sequence). The CDR3 is 14 residues long. The germline V and J ends were trimmed by 7 bases and 5 bases, with 14 bases remaining between them. The DNA of the CDR3 is TGTGCCAGCAAGGGGGAGTTGGGGACCGGGGAGCTGTTTTTT. Translation: CASKGELGTGELFF.

CDR3 coding DNA: TGCAGTGCTGTAAGGGGGGAGTTCCGAGAGACCCAGTACTTC. Amino acids: CSAVRGEFRETQYF. The chain employs TRBV20-1 and TRBJ2-5; D assignment may be TRBD1 or TRBD2 (6 bases each). Deletions cut 5 bases from V and 4 bases from J, with 17 bases between. CDR1 and CDR2 (germline): DFQATT, SNEGSKA (reference sequence). This CDR3 has 14 residues.

This sequence joins TRBV29-1 and TRBJ2-7, with a weak D call TRBD1 (5 bases). Germline CDR1 and CDR2: SQVTM and ANQGSEA. The CDR3 covers 13 residues. The ends were cut back, 4 bases at V and 0 bases at J, with 10 bases in the middle. In DNA form, the CDR3 reads TGCAGCGTTGTCTGGGGCCACTCCTACGAGCAGTACTTC. Protein sequence: CSVVWGHSYEQYF.

About this clonotype itself: This may stem from a read error, because a much larger clone lies one nucleotide away. The chain couples TRBV5-1 to TRBJ2-2; maybe TRBD1 (5 bases). Germline lookup yields CDR1 SGHRS and CDR2 YFSETQ. CDR3 length: 14 residues. The V gene lost 7 bases and the J gene lost 2 bases, with 12 bases spanning the gap. The CDR3: CASCLGENTGELFF. The CDR3 region has the DNA TGCGCCAGCTGCCTAGGGGAAAACACCGGGGAGCTGTTTTTT.

This sequence joins TRBV10-3 and TRBJ2-5, with 8 bases identical to TRBD1. The better agreement between TRBJ2-7 and the DNA end casts doubt on the J call. The CDR3 covers 14 residues. Germline values: CDR1 ENHRY, CDR2 SYGVKD. The CDR3 sequence is CASSSIGQGTEQYF. The CDR3 DNA reads as TGTGCCAGCAGCTCCATTGGACAGGGAACCGAGCAGTACTTC.

The chain joins TRBV18 to TRBJ2-7; perhaps TRBD2 as D (5 bases). Between the trimmed V and J ends, which lost 3 bases and 2 bases, there was a span of 8 bases. The CDR3 totals 13 residues. CDR1 and CDR2 from the germline V gene are KGHSH and LQKENI. The CDR3 protein is CASSPGVPYEQYF. The CDR3 DNA reads as TGTGCCAGCTCACCCGGGGTCCCCTACGAGCAGTACTTC.

The chain recombines TRBV7-2 with TRBJ1-4, with D uncertain. CDR1 and CDR2 (germline): SGHTA, FQGNSA. The CDR3 runs 13 residues. Trimming shortened V by 5 bases and J by 6 bases, and 10 bases separated the two germline ends. CDR3 in amino acids: CASSPGLHEKLFF. In DNA form, the CDR3 reads TGTGCCAGCAGCCCGGGCCTGCATGAAAAACTGTTTTTT.

This rearrangement joins TRBV20-1 to TRBJ1-1, with 12 bases fitting TRBD1. CDR1 is DFQATT, CDR2 SNEGSKA, per germline (reference sequence). The CDR3 has 11 residues. Trimming removed 8 bases from V and 9 bases from J; junction bases left unmatched: 4. CDR3 DNA: TGCAGTAGCCGGGACAGGGGGCAAGCTTTCTTT. Its translation is CSSRDRGQAFF.

In this sample, this clonotype turned up many times. This rearrangement joins TRBV5-1 to TRBJ2-1; D call uncertain. Germline loops: CDR1 SGHRS, CDR2 YFSETQ. With 2 bases removed from V and 8 bases from J, the gap between germline ends came to 5 bases. The CDR3 covers 11 residues. The CDR3 sequence: CASSFGHEQFF. For the CDR3, the DNA is TGCGCCAGCAGCTTTGGACATGAGCAGTTCTTC.

This clonotype was picked up many times. Germline and junction disagree at one end, which may indicate a read error. The rearrangement links TRBV18 to TRBJ2-2; 9 nucleotides agree with TRBD1. Germline CDR1 and CDR2: KGHSH and LQKENI. The CDR3 contains 15 residues. The CDR3 sequence: CASSLGQGNTGELFF. DNA for the CDR3: TGCGCCAGCAGCTTGGGACAGGGGAACACCGGGGAGCTGTTTTTT. Drawing the rest from reference TRBV18 and TRBJ2-2, the complete variable domain is NAGVMQNPRHLVRRRGQEARLRCSPMKGHSHVYWYRQLPEEGLKFMVYLQKENIIDESGMPKERFSAEFPKEGPSILRIQQVVRGDSAAYFCASSLGQGNTGELFFGEGSRLTVL.

Ten or more counts support this clonotype. The rearrangement joins TRBV20-1 to TRBJ2-7; 12 bases align to TRBD2. CDR3 size: 16 residues. Germline CDR1 DFQATT, CDR2 SNEGSKA (reference sequence). J was trimmed by 0 bases and V by 5 bases; bases with no gene match: 8. The CDR3 is CSASQTSGGFSYEQYF. The CDR3 DNA sequence: TGCAGTGCTTCTCAGACTAGCGGGGGCTTCTCCTACGAGCAGTACTTC.

The chain combines TRBV2 with TRBJ1-5, with unresolved D. Germline-derived CDR1 and CDR2 are SNHLY and FYNNEI. V dropped 8 bases and J dropped 2 bases, with 16 bases sitting between them. This CDR3 region has 15 residues. The DNA for the CDR3 is TGTGCCAGCTCACCTGGACCGGACGGCAATCAGCCCCAGCATTTT. Encoded protein: CASSPGPDGNQPQHF. Full variable domain (outside the CDR3, taken from reference TRBV2 and TRBJ1-5): EPEVTQTPSHQVTQMGQEVILRCVPISNHLYFYWYRQILGQKVEFLVSFYNNEISEKSEIFDDQFSVERPDGSNFTLKIRSTKLEDSAMYFCASSPGPDGNQPQHFGDGTRLSIL.

The sample holds one count of this clonotype. The CDR3, as DNA: TGCAGTGCTAGAGACCTACTAGCGGCCAACACAGATACGCAGTATTTT. This sequence encodes CSARDLLAANTDTQYF. This chain joins TRBV20-1 and TRBJ2-3; 8 bases map to TRBD2. Germline CDR1 reads DFQATT; CDR2 reads SNEGSKA (reference sequence). The ends lost 0 bases at V and 2 bases at J; junction bases unmatched: 7. The CDR3 runs 16 residues.

The sample holds a few counts of this clonotype. The V gene is TRBV7-8, the J gene TRBJ2-1; either TRBD1 or TRBD2 may supply D (6 bases each). CDR1 and CDR2 (germline): SGHVS, FQNEAQ. V lost 3 bases and J lost 10, with 10 bases in between. The CDR3 has 12 residues. The DNA for the CDR3 is TGTGCCAGCAGCTTGGGGGGCTTGGAGCAGTTCTTC. This sequence encodes CASSLGGLEQFF.

About this clonotype: A read error may account for a junction end that differs from germline. This chain connects TRBV9 to TRBJ2-7; perhaps D is TRBD1 or TRBD2 (5 bases each). Germline assignment: CDR1 SGDLS and CDR2 YYNGEE. The CDR3 has 12 residues. The DNA for the CDR3 is TGCGCCAGCAGGGACGACTCCTACGAGCAGTACTTC. It specifies CASRDDSYEQYF. The full variable domain, its missing parts supplied by reference TRBV9 and TRBJ2-7, is DSGVTQTPKHLITATGQRVTLRCSPRSGDLSVYWYQQSLDQGLQFLIQYYNGEERAKGNILERFSAQQFPDLHSELNLSSLELGDSALYFCASRDDSYEQYFGPGTRLTVT.

In this sample, this clonotype turned up many times. The chain couples TRBV20-1 to TRBJ1-2; TRBD1 agrees at 7 bases. The CDR3 spans 14 residues. CDR1 DFQATT and CDR2 SNEGSKA come from the germline V gene (reference sequence). The J segment lost 4 bases and the V segment lost 1 base, leaving 6 bases of the junction unmatched. The CDR3 nucleotides are TGCAGTGCTAGAGGGGGACAGACCCCCTATGGCTACACCTTC. It encodes CSARGGQTPYGYTF.

The sample holds many counts of this clonotype. This rearrangement joins TRBV19 to TRBJ1-2, with 10 positions matching TRBD1. Looked up from germline, CDR1 is LNHDA and CDR2 is SQIVND (reference sequence). V was pared by 7 bases and J by 7 bases, with 18 bases of the junction left unmatched. This CDR3 comprises 17 residues. The CDR3 here is CASTPTGTGASLSGYTF. CDR3 coding DNA: TGTGCCAGTACCCCGACCGGGACAGGGGCTTCCCTAAGTGGCTACACCTTC.